This is a list of T cell receptor beta chains from one sample in a study of blood T cell repertoires in COVID-19. Sequencing used immunoSEQ multiplex PCR; TCRdb keeps in-frame clones, though not all of them. This table holds some 170,000 clones, 75% to 80% found once. Sequencing was done on a sample of peripheral blood. The receptor set was obtained from a woman between 45 and 60 years old with active or convalescent COVID-19. Each CDR3 is given with its conserved first and last residue. A D gene is named only where the DNA matches it firmly. Size is omitted from some rows. Given values are once, few, many or a class for expanded clones.

cdr3_nt: TGTGCCAGCAGCCAAGATGCCGGGTCTGGGGCCAACGTCCTGACTTTC
cdr3_aa: CASSQDAGSGANVLTF
clone_size: once
d_call: -
v_call: TRBV4-2
j_call: TRBJ2-6
cdr3_length: 16

cdr3_nt: TGTGCCAGCAGCTTGGCACGGACGGGGAGGCAGCCCCAGCATTTT
cdr3_aa: CASSLARTGRQPQHF
clone_size: -
d_call: -
v_call: TRBV5-5
j_call: TRBJ1-5
cdr3_length: 15

cdr3_nt: TGTGCCAGCAGTCCCTCCCGGGACATTCACACCGGGGAGCTGTTTTTT
cdr3_aa: CASSPSRDIHTGELFF
clone_size: -
d_call: -
v_call: TRBV27
j_call: TRBJ2-2
cdr3_length: 16

cdr3_nt: TGTGCCAGCAGCCCGAGGGACAAACTCGCTAATGAAAAACTGTTTTTT
cdr3_aa: CASSPRDKLANEKLFF
clone_size: -
d_call: -
v_call: TRBV5-6
j_call: TRBJ1-4
cdr3_length: 16

cdr3_nt: TGTGCCAGCAGCAGAGAGGGAAATCAGCCCCAGCATTTT
cdr3_aa: CASSREGNQPQHF
clone_size: -
d_call: -
v_call: TRBV2
j_call: TRBJ1-5
cdr3_length: 13

cdr3_nt: TGCGCCAGCAGCCAAGAGGCCCCAGGGGCGATTTACAATGAGCAGTTCTTC
cdr3_aa: CASSQEAPGAIYNEQFF
clone_size: -
d_call: -
v_call: TRBV4-3
j_call: TRBJ2-1
cdr3_length: 17

cdr3_nt: TGTGCCAGCAGCCTTTGGGACTCCCATGAGCAGTTCTTC
cdr3_aa: CASSLWDSHEQFF
clone_size: -
d_call: -
v_call: TRBV3-1/TRBV3-2
j_call: TRBJ2-1
cdr3_length: 13

cdr3_nt: TGCGCCAGCAGCCATCGATTACCCGGGACAGGGGGCTACAATGAGCAGTTCTTC
cdr3_aa: CASSHRLPGTGGYNEQFF
clone_size: -
d_call: TRBD1
v_call: TRBV4-3
j_call: TRBJ2-1
cdr3_length: 18

cdr3_nt: TGTGCCAGCAGTCCCCGGGGGGAAGGGGGCTACACCTTC
cdr3_aa: CASSPRGEGGYTF
clone_size: -
d_call: -
v_call: TRBV12-3/TRBV12-4
j_call: TRBJ1-2
cdr3_length: 13

cdr3_nt: TGTGCCAGCAGCTACTTAAACACCGGGGAGCTGTTTTTT
cdr3_aa: CASSYLNTGELFF
clone_size: -
d_call: -
v_call: TRBV28
j_call: TRBJ2-2
cdr3_length: 13

cdr3_nt: TGCGCCAGCAGTTTAACAGGGTCACCGGGGGGCTACACCTTC
cdr3_aa: CASSLTGSPGGYTF
clone_size: -
d_call: -
v_call: TRBV5-1
j_call: TRBJ1-2
cdr3_length: 14

cdr3_nt: TGTGCCAGCAGCTTGGGGGGGGCGGGGCAAGAGACCCAGTACTTC
cdr3_aa: CASSLGGAGQETQYF
clone_size: few
d_call: -
v_call: TRBV7-2
j_call: TRBJ2-5
cdr3_length: 15

cdr3_nt: TGTGCCAGCAGCCCCGACAGGGGGTATGGCTACACCTTC
cdr3_aa: CASSPDRGYGYTF
clone_size: -
d_call: TRBD1
v_call: TRBV5-4
j_call: TRBJ1-2
cdr3_length: 13

cdr3_nt: TGTGCCAGTAGGGAAGTAGGGACAGGGACTTCCTATGGCTACACCTTC
cdr3_aa: CASREVGTGTSYGYTF
clone_size: -
d_call: TRBD1
v_call: TRBV19
j_call: TRBJ1-2
cdr3_length: 16

cdr3_nt: TGTGCCACCAGCAGAGATCTAGCAGGAAACACCATATATTTT
cdr3_aa: CATSRDLAGNTIYF
clone_size: -
d_call: -
v_call: TRBV15
j_call: TRBJ1-3
cdr3_length: 14

cdr3_nt: TGTGCCAGCAGTTTTATGGGACAGGGGAGTGAAAAACTGTTTTTT
cdr3_aa: CASSFMGQGSEKLFF
clone_size: few
d_call: TRBD1
v_call: TRBV28
j_call: TRBJ1-4
cdr3_length: 15

cdr3_nt: TGTGCCAGTAGCCCACGGGACCGGGAGGCGTATGGCTACACCTTC
cdr3_aa: CASSPRDREAYGYTF
clone_size: -
d_call: -
v_call: TRBV19
j_call: TRBJ1-2
cdr3_length: 15

cdr3_nt: TGTGCCTGGAGTAGCCAGCGGGGGGCCCTGCTAGCCAAAAACATTCAGTACTTC
cdr3_aa: CAWSSQRGALLAKNIQYF
clone_size: -
d_call: TRBD2
v_call: TRBV30
j_call: TRBJ2-4
cdr3_length: 18

cdr3_nt: TGTGCCAGCAGTTACGGGGGGTTTGTTTACGAGCAGTACTTC
cdr3_aa: CASSYGGFVYEQYF
clone_size: -
d_call: -
v_call: TRBV6-5
j_call: TRBJ2-7
cdr3_length: 14

cdr3_nt: TGCAGCGGAACGGGACAACCCGGGCAAGAGACCCAGTACTTC
cdr3_aa: CSGTGQPGQETQYF
clone_size: once
d_call: -
v_call: TRBV29-1
j_call: TRBJ2-5
cdr3_length: 14

cdr3_nt: TGTGCCAGCAGCCCACAGGGAGGGCAGATCGGAGGCTACACCTTC
cdr3_aa: CASSPQGGQIGGYTF
clone_size: -
d_call: -
v_call: TRBV7-9
j_call: TRBJ1-2
cdr3_length: 15

cdr3_nt: TGTGCCAGCAGCGTCGGACTAGCGGGAGTGGGAAGCACAGATACGCAGTATTTT
cdr3_aa: CASSVGLAGVGSTDTQYF
clone_size: few
d_call: TRBD2
v_call: TRBV9
j_call: TRBJ2-3
cdr3_length: 18

cdr3_nt: TGTGCCAGTAGTGTCAGACAAAACTATGGCTACACCTTC
cdr3_aa: CASSVRQNYGYTF
clone_size: -
d_call: -
v_call: TRBV19
j_call: TRBJ1-2
cdr3_length: 13

cdr3_nt: TGTGCCAGCAGCCAGAGACAGGGCGGTTCCGAGCAGTACTTC
cdr3_aa: CASSQRQGGSEQYF
clone_size: -
d_call: TRBD1
v_call: TRBV4-2
j_call: TRBJ2-7
cdr3_length: 14

cdr3_nt: TGTGCCAGCAGCTTAGGAGACTCCCTTCGCTATGGCTACACCTTC
cdr3_aa: CASSLGDSLRYGYTF
clone_size: -
d_call: -
v_call: TRBV13
j_call: TRBJ1-2
cdr3_length: 15

cdr3_nt: TGTGCCAGCAGTGCGCAGACTAGCGGGGGCGGGGAGCAGTTCTTC
cdr3_aa: CASSAQTSGGGEQFF
clone_size: -
d_call: TRBD2
v_call: TRBV2
j_call: TRBJ2-1
cdr3_length: 15